The T cell receptor (beta chain) under discussion was sequenced for a study of cytomegalovirus exposure and HLA in healthy donors. General study points: More clonal expansion characterized HLA-associated TCR beta chains than equally common others in a later analysis. Cytomegalovirus status was reportedly diagnosed by the classifier with high sensitivity and specificity. A later analysis showed TCR association rates differing by HLA locus, peaking at DRB1 and lowest at HLA-C.

Remarks on this clone: Its antigen is not known.

With 60 Vbeta and 13 Jbeta primers, the PCR was carried out. TCRdb's table, derived via immunoSEQ multiplex PCR, lists solely in-frame clones and lacks some. There are some 89,000 clones in the sample, with 3% to 3.5% held by the top ten. The CDR3 length is 17 residues. Germline V lookup: CDR1 MNHEY, CDR2 SMNVEV (reference sequence). V lost 4 bases to trimming and J lost 3 bases, with 21 bases between them. The sequenced sample consisted of PBMCs. The sequence came from a young woman in good health and CMV-seronegative. The V call is TRBV27, the J call TRBJ1-2, with D maybe TRBD1 (6 bases). CDR3 loop: CASSSTGHPTGDYGYTF. The CDR3 region has the DNA TGTGCCAGCAGTTCCACGGGACATCCCACCGGGGACTATGGCTACACCTTC.